The TCR beta chain under discussion was sequenced for a study of Ad26.COV2.S vaccination and SARS-CoV-2 variants. Whole-study results and caveats: Measures of TCR breadth and depth may have fallen short of total T cell responses. Placebo recipients had lower spike-specific TCR breadth than vaccine recipients.

The data were produced by immunoSEQ multiplex PCR, yet TCRdb's version contains in-frame clones alone and is incomplete. The profile shows about 280,000 clones, about 87% of them singletons. The CDR3 contains 15 residues. CDR1 is SGHTA, CDR2 FQGNSA, per germline. Unmatched junction bases numbered 7, after V lost 1 base and J lost 7 bases. The treatment: about 20 received Ad26.COV2.S at low or high dose, single or two shots; roughly five received placebo; per-sample allocation not given. Collection of samples fell on day 63 after the first vaccine or placebo injection. Turning to this clone: Its antigen is currently unknown.

Here the sequenced sample was peripheral blood, taken in a trial of Ad26.COV2.S vaccine versus placebo. The chain has TRBV7-2 and TRBJ1-1, with TRBD1 matching over 9 bases. The receptor comes from a person between 18 and 59 years old who received the Ad26.COV2.S COVID-19 vaccine or a placebo. CDR3 sequence (DNA): TGTGCCAGCAGCTTAGTTCGGGACAGGGAATATGAAGCTTTCTTT. This encodes CASSLVRDREYEAFF.